This T cell receptor (beta chain) was identified during a study of vaccination effects on CD4 cells after COVID-19. About the research overall: Antigen-specific CD4+ T cells were first expanded with viral peptide pools by the ViraFEST assay and only then sequenced. Post-vaccine samples followed the second dose by a median of 72 days. Findings and limits, study-wide: Substantial clonal contraction characterized both infection- and vaccine-induced clones late after vaccination.

The protocol was immunoSEQ multiplex PCR, while the TCRdb copy is restricted to in-frame clones and leaves out a portion. Altogether about 45,000 clones are present, 72% being singletons, with the ten largest covering about 8.6%. As for this clone: As yet, its antigen is unknown.

After more than 8 days in culture, the CD4+ T cells were isolated. Each participant was given two doses of one vaccine (BNT162b2 or mRNA-1273). Vaccinated participants had no history of SARS-CoV-2 infection and tested negative for nucleocapsid antibodies. V lost 3 bases and J lost 3, with 18 bases in between. CDR3 length equals 16 residues. Germline loops: CDR1 ENHRY, CDR2 SYGVKD. Source: CD4+ T cells from PBMCs cultured without peptide, taken after COVID-19 vaccination. The chain uses TRBV10-3 and TRBJ2-7; possible D gene TRBD1, 6 bases. The receptor comes from a human donor who received a COVID-19 vaccine. Here the CDR3 reads CAISDRGKRGFYEQYF. The CDR3, as DNA: TGTGCCATCAGTGACAGGGGAAAGCGAGGGTTCTACGAGCAGTACTTC.